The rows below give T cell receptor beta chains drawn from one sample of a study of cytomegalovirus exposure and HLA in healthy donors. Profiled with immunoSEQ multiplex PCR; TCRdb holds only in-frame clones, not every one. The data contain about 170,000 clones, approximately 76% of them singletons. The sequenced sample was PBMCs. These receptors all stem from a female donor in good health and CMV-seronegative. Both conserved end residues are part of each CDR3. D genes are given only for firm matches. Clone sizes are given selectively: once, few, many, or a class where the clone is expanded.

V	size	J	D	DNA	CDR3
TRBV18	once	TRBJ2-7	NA	TGTGCCAGCTCACCACCCTCCCTCTCCTACGAGCAGTACTTC	CASSPPSLSYEQYF
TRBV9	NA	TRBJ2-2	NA	TGTGCCAGCAGCCCCCCCGCCGGGGAGCTGTTTTTT	CASSPPAGELFF
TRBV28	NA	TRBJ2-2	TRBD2	TGTGCCAGCAGCCCCGGGGGGGCGAACACCGGGGAGCTGTTTTTT	CASSPGGANTGELFF
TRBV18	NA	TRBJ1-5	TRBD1	TGTGCCAGCTCACGGGGACAGGGAGTGAGTCAGCCCCAGCATTTT	CASSRGQGVSQPQHF
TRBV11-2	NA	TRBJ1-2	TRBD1	TGTGCCAGCAGCCCCCTGGGACAGTTCTATGGCTACACCTTC	CASSPLGQFYGYTF
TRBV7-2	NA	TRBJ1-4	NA	TGTGCCAGCAGCTCCGGGGGGGGCGAGCATGAAAAACTGTTTTTT	CASSSGGGEHEKLFF
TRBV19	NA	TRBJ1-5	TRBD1	TGTGCCAGTAGTACCCCTGGGACAGATTCAAGGGGCAATCAGCCCCAGCATTTT	CASSTPGTDSRGNQPQHF
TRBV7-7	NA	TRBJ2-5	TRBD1	TGTGCCAGCAGCTCCCTACCGGGACAGCAAGAGACCCAGTACTTC	CASSSLPGQQETQYF
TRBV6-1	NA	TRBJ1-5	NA	TGTGCCAGCAGCGCCGGTCCTCTTAGCAATCAGCCCCAGCATTTT	CASSAGPLSNQPQHF
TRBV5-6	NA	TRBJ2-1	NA	TGTGCCAGCAGCCCAAGGAGGTCCTACAATGAGCAGTTCTTC	CASSPRRSYNEQFF
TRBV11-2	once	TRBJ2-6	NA	TGTGCCAGCAGCTTAGTTACAGTGATCTCTGGGGCCAACGTCCTGACTTTC	CASSLVTVISGANVLTF
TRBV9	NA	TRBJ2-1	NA	TGTGCCAGCAGCGTAGCTACCTCCCGGGATGAGCAGTTCTTC	CASSVATSRDEQFF
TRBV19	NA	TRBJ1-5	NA	TGTGCCAGTAGTATAGACCAGGGCAACCAGCCCCAGCATTTT	CASSIDQGNQPQHF
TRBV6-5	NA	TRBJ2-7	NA	TGTGCCAGCAGTTATTCCCTGGGAGACTACGAGCAGTACTTC	CASSYSLGDYEQYF
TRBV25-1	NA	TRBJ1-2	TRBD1	TGTGCCAGCAGTGAATCAGGGACAGGGAAGAACTATGGCTACACCTTC	CASSESGTGKNYGYTF
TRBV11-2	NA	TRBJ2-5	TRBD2	TGTGCCAGCAGCTTAGAGTCTAGCGGAGGGGAGACCCAGTACTTC	CASSLESSGGETQYF
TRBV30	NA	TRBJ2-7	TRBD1	TGTGCCGGGGGACAGGGGGCCGAGCAGTACTTC	CAGGQGAEQYF